The present entry profiles one T cell receptor beta chain with its context. This clonotype showed up just a few times. The target of this receptor is not known. No much larger clone is present one base from it, and per-base qualities are unavailable. CDR1 and CDR2 (MNHEY, SVGEGT) derive from the germline V gene. Its CDR3 holds 16 amino acids, cysteine through phenylalanine. The DNA shown is the 48-base CDR3, in frame from base 1. A distance of 21 bases separates the germline ends of V and J, which lose 8 bases and 7 bases respectively. Library generation was performed with RT-PCR. The instrument was an Illumina HiSeq 2500. TCRdb ran its own pipeline on the public reads, namely fastp trimming at Q25 and MiXCR clone calling, and kept in-frame beta chains. Under each unique CDR3 protein, matching rows form one entry showing the most common genes and DNA. The sample data list roughly 650,000 distinct CDR3 sequences, and 11% to 15% of these were observed just once. Clones ranked in the top ten supply about 7.6% of the sample.

These data belong to a study of response to subunit inactivated influenza vaccine listed by TCRdb under 2018. Background for the entire study: The study used deep quantitative T cell receptor repertoire profiling to track responses to a trivalent subunit inactivated influenza vaccine. Beyond this particular receptor, the publication reports: According to the authors, only a limited number of new T cells may be recruited by each seasonal influenza vaccination.

The source material was PBMCs from blood, sampled around two weeks before vaccination. The chain couples TRBV6-2 or TRBV6-3 to TRBJ1-6; the D gene remains uncertain. This TCR was sampled from a man aged 50-59 years who received an inactivated influenza vaccine. Donor details come from another sample of the same person, matched by shared clones. In nucleotides, the sequence is TGTGCCAGCTCCGTCGGGATCACTACTTCCAATTCACCCCTCCACTTT. Its product reads: CASSVGITTSNSPLHF.